This TCR beta chain was captured by sequencing in a study of STAT3 mutations in large granular lymphocyte leukemia. Points from the study as a whole: At least one immunodominant TCR beta clonotype appeared in every T-cell large granular lymphocyte leukemia patient.

CDR3 length: 16 amino acids. With respect to this clone: Its antigen remains unknown.

Clones were read by immunoSEQ multiplex PCR, and TCRdb kept only the in-frame ones, dropping some. The sample shows some 17,000 clones, almost 85% of them seen only once. V gene TRBV21-1 combines with J gene TRBJ1-4; the D call TRBD1 from the table was never checked on the DNA. TRBV21-1 represents a pseudogene. The sample taken for sequencing was peripheral blood mononuclear cells. The sequence came from a man aged 50 to 59 with T-cell large granular lymphocyte leukemia. Some clones in this sample may be carry-over from other donors' samples. The CDR3: CASSSVSQLTNEKLFF. As DNA, the CDR3 is TGTGCCAGCAGCTCCGTGTCACAGCTCACTAATGAAAAACTGTTTTTT.